The clone carrying this T cell receptor (beta chain) was detected once. The germline V gene encodes CDR1 SGHRS and CDR2 YFSETQ. The V gene lost 1 base and the J gene lost 3 bases, with 8 bases spanning the gap. The CDR3 is 13 residues long. The data originate from a study of blood T cell repertoires in COVID-19. Clones were sequenced by immunoSEQ multiplex PCR, and TCRdb holds only the in-frame ones, with some missing. The repertoire holds more than 200,000 clones, with 85% to 90% as singletons. The rearrangement uses TRBV5-1 and TRBJ2-7; D is ambiguous. Sequencing was performed on peripheral blood. The clonotype originates from a man aged 80 or over with acute or convalescent COVID-19. CDR3 nucleotides: TGCGCCAGCAGCTTGACCCCTAACTACGAGCAGTACTTC. It encodes CASSLTPNYEQYF.